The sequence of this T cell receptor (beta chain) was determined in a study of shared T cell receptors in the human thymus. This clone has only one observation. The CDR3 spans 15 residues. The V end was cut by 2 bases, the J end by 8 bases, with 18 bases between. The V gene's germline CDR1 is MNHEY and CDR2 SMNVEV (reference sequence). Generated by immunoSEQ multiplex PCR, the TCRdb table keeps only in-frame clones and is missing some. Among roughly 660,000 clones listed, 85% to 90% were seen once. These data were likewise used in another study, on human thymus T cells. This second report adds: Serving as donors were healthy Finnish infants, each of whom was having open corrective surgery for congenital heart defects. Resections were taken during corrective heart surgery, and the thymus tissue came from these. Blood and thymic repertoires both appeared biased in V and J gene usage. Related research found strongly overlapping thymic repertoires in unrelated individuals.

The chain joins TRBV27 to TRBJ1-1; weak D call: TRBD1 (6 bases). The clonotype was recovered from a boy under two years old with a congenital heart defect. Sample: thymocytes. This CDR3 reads CASSLRMAGEGEAFF. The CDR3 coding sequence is TGTGCCAGCAGTTTACGCATGGCAGGGGAAGGGGAAGCTTTCTTT.